This TCR beta chain was profiled in a study of cytomegalovirus exposure and HLA in healthy donors. Use of 60 Vbeta and 13 Jbeta primers characterized the PCR. Clones were sequenced by immunoSEQ multiplex PCR, and TCRdb holds only the in-frame ones, with some missing. The repertoire has about 150,000 clones, roughly 80% of them found once; the top ten carry around 7.2%. The V end was cut by 5 bases, the J end by 4 bases, with 14 bases between. Germline CDR1 is GTSNPN and CDR2 is SVGIG (reference sequence). The CDR3 is 13 amino acids. The gene calls are TRBV30 and TRBJ1-1, with D tentatively TRBD1 (6 bases). The source is a man between 25 and 39 years old in good health and CMV-seropositive. The specimen sequenced was PBMCs. Here the CDR3 DNA reads TGTGCCTGGCACCAGGGGCAGGGCACTGAAGCTTTCTTT. Its translation is CAWHQGQGTEAFF.